The 8 T cell receptor beta chains presented below share a single source sample, sequenced in a study of shared clonotypes between healthy human individuals. Data came from immunoSEQ multiplex PCR; TCRdb stores just in-frame clones and leaves some out. The table lists about 490,000 clones, 70% to 80% of them singletons. Sequencing input: PBMCs. These receptors were collected from a woman aged 40 to 50 in good health. Some clones in this sample may be carry-over from other donors' samples.

Ten or more counts support this clone. The chain recombines TRBV5-1 with TRBJ1-4; 10 bases are a match to TRBD1. Trimming removed 4 bases from V and 6 bases from J; junction bases left unmatched: 6. The CDR3 spans 15 residues. Germline CDR1 reads SGHRS; CDR2 reads YFSETQ. CDR3 region: CASSSDRGRDEKLFF. CDR3 DNA sequence: TGCGCCAGCAGCAGTGACAGGGGGCGGGATGAAAAACTGTTTTTT.

The V call is TRBV4-2, the J call TRBJ2-6, with D possibly matching TRBD2 (6 bases). The CDR3 extends over 16 amino acids. V lost 3 bases and J 2 bases, leaving 11 bases between the germline ends. Germline-derived CDR1 and CDR2 are LGHNA and YNFKEQ. For the CDR3, the DNA is TGTGCCAGCAGCCAGTCGGGCGGGACTGGGGCCAACGTCCTGACTTTC. It yields the protein CASSQSGGTGANVLTF.

Concerning this clone itself: This may be a read error: a much more frequent sequence differs by one nucleotide. This chain joins TRBV7-9 and TRBJ1-5; D not resolved. Germline V gives CDR1 SEHNR, CDR2 FQNEAQ (reference sequence). V gave up 3 bases and J gave up 4 bases, with 1 base separating them. The CDR3 has 11 amino acids. CDR3 amino acids: CASSFNQPQHF. The CDR3 region has the DNA TGTGCCAGCAGCTTTAATCAGCCCCAGCATTTT. Combining the CDR3 with reference TRBV7-9 and TRBJ1-5 gives the whole variable domain DTGVSQNPRHKITKRGQNVTFRCDPISEHNRLYWYRQTLGQGPEFLTYFQNEAQLEKSRLLSDRFSAERPKGSFSTLEIQRTEQGDSAMYLCASSFNQPQHFGDGTRLSIL.

The V gene is TRBV13, the J gene TRBJ2-3; 8 bases match TRBD2. The germline V gene has CDR1 PRHDT and CDR2 FYEKMQ (reference sequence). The junction had 3 bases not matched to a gene; V was cut back by 0 bases and J by 1 base. This CDR3 is built from 16 residues. CDR3 nucleotide sequence: TGTGCCAGCAGCTTAGGCGCGGGAGGAGGCACAGATACGCAGTATTTT. Translated, it gives CASSLGAGGGTDTQYF.

The chain couples TRBV28 to TRBJ2-7, with D unclear. Trimming removed 6 bases at V and 0 bases at J, with 21 bases between. Germline V CDR1 and CDR2: MDHEN, SYDVKM. The CDR3 sequence is 17 residues long. This CDR3 reads CASSPQVGPGTSYEQYF. Here the CDR3 DNA reads TGTGCCAGCAGCCCGCAGGTTGGTCCAGGTACCTCCTACGAGCAGTACTTC.

The V gene is TRBV9, the J gene TRBJ1-4; perhaps TRBD1 as D (5 bases). Trimming stripped 3 bases from V and 6 bases from J, with 12 bases between. The CDR3 spans 14 residues. CDR1 is SGDLS, CDR2 YYNGEE, per germline. The CDR3 loop is CASSEGMGYEKLFF. The CDR3 DNA reads as TGTGCCAGCAGCGAGGGGATGGGGTATGAAAAACTGTTTTTT.

The chain combines TRBV28 with TRBJ2-4, with a weak D call TRBD1 (5 bases). The CDR3 is 15 amino acids. Trimming took 5 bases from V and 0 from J, leaving 11 bases between them. Germline assignment: CDR1 MDHEN and CDR2 SYDVKM. In DNA, the CDR3 is TGTGCCAGCAGTCTCCAGGGTCTAGCCAAAAACATTCAGTACTTC. Translating it yields CASSLQGLAKNIQYF.

This chain uses TRBV6-5 with TRBJ2-1; possibly TRBD2 for D (5 bases). Looked up from germline, CDR1 is MNHEY and CDR2 is SVGAGI. The CDR3 loop spans 13 amino acids. V gave up 2 bases and J gave up 9 bases, with 11 bases separating them. CDR3 region: CASSYGLASEQFF. Here the CDR3 DNA reads TGTGCCAGCAGTTACGGACTGGCCAGTGAGCAGTTCTTC.